This T cell receptor (beta chain) was found in a study of CD8 T cells in Susac syndrome. The germline CDR1 and CDR2 sequences are SGDLS and YYNGEE. The CDR3 sequence is 15 residues long. Trimming shortened V by 0 bases and J by 1 base, and 10 bases separated the two germline ends. RNA amounts of about 0.45 to 1 ug underwent reverse transcription with random hexamers. A single record per CDR3 protein comes from TCRdb applying MiXCR to the immunoSEQ multiplex PCR reads. The sample yields 400,000 to 550,000 distinct CDR3 sequences, 85% to 90% seen once. The chain uses TRBV9 and TRBJ1-1, with a tentative D call TRBD1 (6 bases). Specimen: CD8+ T cells from PBMCs. The clonotype comes from a human donor with multiple sclerosis. CDR3 in DNA: TGTGCCAGCAGCGTAGGAGGAGGGGGGAACACTGAAGCTTTCTTT. Translation gives CASSVGGGGNTEAFF.